The 4 T cell receptor beta chains in this list originate from one sample, sequenced in a study of CD8 T cells in Susac syndrome. Random hexamers were used to reverse transcribe the RNA input (0.5 to 1 ug). TCRdb reprocessed the immunoSEQ multiplex PCR reads via MiXCR and lists one record per CDR3 protein. In the table there are some 120,000 distinct CDR3 sequences, over 85% of which are singletons. Source material: CD4+ T cells from PBMCs. Every receptor here comes from a human donor in good health.

The genes are TRBV29-1 and TRBJ1-1; D is unclear. Trimming shortened V by 5 bases and J by 4 bases, and 8 bases separated the two germline ends. This CDR3 contains 11 residues. Per germline, CDR1 SQVTM and CDR2 ANQGSEA. The CDR3 here is CSVSKSTEAFF. Written as DNA, the CDR3 is TGCAGCGTTTCCAAGAGCACTGAAGCTTTCTTT.

This clonotype came up once. The V and J genes are TRBV4-2 and TRBJ2-7; D perhaps matches TRBD1 (6 bases). V was shortened by 5 bases and J by 2 bases, with 13 bases between the two germline ends. CDR1 is LGHNA, CDR2 YNFKEQ, per germline. CDR3 length equals 14 residues. CDR3 residues: CASSSSGTTYEQYF. The CDR3 bases are TGTGCCAGCAGCTCCTCCGGGACAACCTACGAGCAGTACTTC.

CDR3 sequence reads: CASFPGLAGNANTGELFF. The CDR3 nucleotides read TGCGCCAGTTTTCCGGGACTAGCGGGAAACGCGAACACCGGGGAGCTGTTTTTT. V is TRBV5-1 and J is TRBJ2-2; 13 bases are shared with TRBD2. Looked up from germline, CDR1 is SGHRS and CDR2 is YFSETQ. The CDR3 totals 18 residues. The V segment lost 8 bases and the J segment 0 bases; nucleotides outside the gene matches: 10.

The chain joins TRBV12-3 or TRBV12-4 to TRBJ1-1, with TRBD1 matching 7 bases. The J segment lost 2 bases and the V segment lost 2 bases, leaving 2 bases of the junction unmatched. The CDR3 length is 14 residues. CDR3 sequence reads: CASSLTGANTEAFF. CDR3 nucleotides: TGTGCCAGCAGTTTAACAGGGGCAAACACTGAAGCTTTCTTT.